These 25 T cell receptor beta chains were sequenced from one sample in a study of blood T cell repertoires in COVID-19. The table came from immunoSEQ multiplex PCR; TCRdb's copy has only in-frame clones and leaves some out. The data show about 100,000 clones, around 85% seen once. Specimen: PBMCs or T cells enriched from blood (not recorded which). All receptors derive from a woman aged 45-65 years who had recovered from COVID-19.

V gene TRBV5-8 combines with J gene TRBJ1-2, with D maybe TRBD1 (5 bases). The CDR3 is made up of 14 amino acids. CDR1 and CDR2 (germline): SGHTS, YDEGEE. Trimming removed 4 bases at V and 3 bases at J, with 13 bases between. CDR3 nucleotide sequence: TGTGCCAGCAGCCGTCGGACAACTTACTATGGCTACACCTTC. Its translation is CASSRRTTYYGYTF.

Sample share makes this clone medium-sized. Other nucleotide sequences from this sample produce the same CDR3. The chain carries TRBV9 and TRBJ2-3; possible D gene TRBD1, 5 bases. CDR3 length: 15 amino acids. Germline assignment: CDR1 SGDLS and CDR2 YYNGEE. Trimming took off 0 bases at V and 3 bases at J, with 11 bases between the two ends. CDR3 amino acids: CASSVVGDGTDTQYF. CDR3 DNA: TGTGCCAGCAGCGTAGTAGGGGATGGGACAGATACGCAGTATTTT.

The chain joins TRBV27 to TRBJ1-2; D unresolved. There are 14 residues in the CDR3. The V end lost 5 bases, the J end lost 5 bases, and 15 bases lay between the germline ends. CDR1 MNHEY and CDR2 SMNVEV come from the germline V gene (reference sequence). CDR3 DNA: TGTGCCAGCAGTCCCCTCCGTAGGGAGTATGGCTACACCTTC. Amino acid sequence: CASSPLRREYGYTF.

This rearrangement joins TRBV4-2 to TRBJ2-3, with unresolved D. Germline-derived CDR1 and CDR2 are LGHNA and YNFKEQ. V was cut by 1 base and J by 0 bases, with 11 bases left in between. The CDR3 totals 16 residues. CDR3 nucleotides: TGTGCCAGCAGCCAAGCGGAGCTATCTAGCACAGATACGCAGTATTTT. This sequence encodes CASSQAELSSTDTQYF.

V is TRBV11-3 and J is TRBJ2-5, with 9 positions matching TRBD1. The CDR3 length is 14 residues. The germline gives CDR1 SGHNT, CDR2 YENEEA. V lost 4 bases and J lost 4; bases outside the gene matches: 4. The CDR3 sequence is CASSSGQGLETQYF. The CDR3 coding sequence is TGTGCCAGCAGCTCGGGACAGGGCTTAGAGACCCAGTACTTC.

The chain carries TRBV28 and TRBJ2-2; D gene unclear. This CDR3 is built from 15 residues. Germline lookup yields CDR1 MDHEN and CDR2 SYDVKM. V lost 5 bases and J lost 6, with 16 bases in between. The CDR3 protein is CASSPASTPAGELFF. In nucleotides, the CDR3 is TGTGCCAGCAGTCCCGCCTCTACCCCCGCCGGGGAGCTGTTTTTT. The full variable domain, rest sourced from reference TRBV28 and TRBJ2-2, is DVKVTQSSRYLVKRTGEKVFLECVQDMDHENMFWYRQDPGLGLRLIYFSYDVKMKEKGDIPEGYSVSREKKERFSLILESASTNQTSMYLCASSPASTPAGELFFGEGSRLTVL.

This chain joins TRBV27 and TRBJ2-5; D is unclear. CDR1 and CDR2 from the germline V gene are MNHEY and SMNVEV (reference sequence). Trimming took off 3 bases at V and 2 bases at J, with 10 bases between the two ends. This CDR3 spans 14 amino acids. The chain's CDR3 is CASSLIGRQETQYF. The CDR3 DNA follows: TGTGCCAGCAGTTTGATCGGCAGGCAAGAGACCCAGTACTTC.

The chain carries TRBV5-1 and TRBJ1-4; 7 bases are shared with TRBD1. The CDR3 totals 16 residues. Trimming removed 0 bases from V and 7 bases from J; junction bases left unmatched: 9. The germline gives CDR1 SGHRS, CDR2 YFSETQ. The CDR3 nucleotides read TGCGCCAGCAGCTTGGGACAGGGCATTGGAGGTGAAAAACTGTTTTTT. Protein product: CASSLGQGIGGEKLFF.

This chain links TRBV28 with TRBJ2-3, with TRBD2 identical over 7 bases. This CDR3 has 16 amino acids. With 2 bases clipped from V and 1 base from J, the junction kept 6 bases outside the gene matches. Germline values: CDR1 MDHEN, CDR2 SYDVKM. The CDR3 nucleotides are TGTGCCAGCAGTTTAGCGGCGAGCGGGGGCACAGATACGCAGTATTTT. This gives the protein CASSLAASGGTDTQYF.

V and J are TRBV5-4 and TRBJ1-1; D perhaps matches TRBD1 (6 bases). The germline CDR1 and CDR2 sequences are SGHNT and YYREEE (reference sequence). Trimming removed 0 bases from V and 2 bases from J, with 8 bases in between. This CDR3 contains 14 residues. CDR3 amino acids: CASSLATGNTEAFF. The CDR3 DNA is TGTGCCAGCAGCTTGGCGACAGGTAACACTGAAGCTTTCTTT.

Only one count was recorded for this clone. This chain connects TRBV28 to TRBJ2-1; TRBD2 matches at 11 bases. Germline V CDR1 and CDR2: MDHEN, SYDVKM. With V trimmed by 2 bases and J by 9 bases, 6 bases remained unmatched. This CDR3 contains 15 residues. Written as DNA, the CDR3 is TGTGCCAGCAGTTTAGCTAGCGGGGGGAGAGTTGAGCAGTTCTTC. Amino acids: CASSLASGGRVEQFF. Drawing the rest from reference TRBV28 and TRBJ2-1, the complete variable domain is DVKVTQSSRYLVKRTGEKVFLECVQDMDHENMFWYRQDPGLGLRLIYFSYDVKMKEKGDIPEGYSVSREKKERFSLILESASTNQTSMYLCASSLASGGRVEQFFGPGTRLTVL.

The chain combines TRBV28 with TRBJ1-3; D is unclear. The ends were cut back, 6 bases at V and 8 bases at J, with 8 bases in the middle. The germline V gene encodes CDR1 MDHEN and CDR2 SYDVKM. There are 11 residues in the CDR3. The CDR3 nucleotides are TGTGCCAGCAGGCAGGATTACACCATATATTTT. It translates to CASRQDYTIYF.

The genes are TRBV2 and TRBJ1-4; D may be TRBD1 (5 bases). The CDR3 is made up of 14 amino acids. Germline CDR1 reads SNHLY; CDR2 reads FYNNEI. V lost 4 bases, J lost 5 bases, and 11 bases lay in between. CDR3 sequence: CASSGEGRNEKLFF. The CDR3 DNA reads as TGTGCCAGCAGTGGAGAGGGGAGGAATGAAAAACTGTTTTTT.

There are a few counts of this clone. The rearrangement joins TRBV30 to TRBJ1-4; no definite D call. V was clipped by 0 bases and J by 3 bases, with 11 bases between them. The CDR3 is 15 amino acids. Germline V gene data show CDR1 as GTSNPN and CDR2 as SVGIG (reference sequence). CDR3 coding DNA: TGTGCCTGGAGTGTACAGCAGTTTGCTAATGAAAAACTGTTTTTT. Translation: CAWSVQQFANEKLFF.

The CDR3 protein is CASSEEWTIYF. As DNA, the CDR3 is TGTGCCAGCAGTGAAGAGTGGACCATATATTTT. J is TRBJ1-3 and V is TRBV25-1; D remains unclear. V lost 2 bases and J lost 10, with 6 bases in between. The CDR3 totals 11 residues. CDR1 and CDR2 (germline): MGHDK, SYGVNS.

The V call is TRBV5-1, the J call TRBJ1-6; D not certain. V lost 2 bases, J lost 7 bases, and 7 bases lay in between. CDR3 size: 13 residues. In germline, CDR1 is SGHRS, CDR2 YFSETQ. The CDR3 DNA reads TGCGCCAGCAGCTTCACACTAAATTCACCCCTCCACTTT. This codes for CASSFTLNSPLHF. Full variable domain (rest looked up from reference TRBV5-1 and TRBJ1-6): KAGVTQTPRYLIKTRGQQVTLSCSPISGHRSVSWYQQTPGQGLQFLFEYFSETQRNKGNFPGRFSGRQFSNSRSEMNVSTLELGDSALYLCASSFTLNSPLHFGNGTRLTVT.

The chain links TRBV10-1 to TRBJ2-1, with D maybe TRBD2 (7 bases). The CDR3 length is 16 residues. From germline, CDR1 is WNHNN and CDR2 SYGVQD (reference sequence). Deletions cut 3 bases from V and 0 bases from J, with 12 bases between. CDR3 loop: CASSEVGGASYNEQFF. The CDR3 DNA reads TGCGCCAGCAGTGAAGTTGGGGGGGCCTCCTACAATGAGCAGTTCTTC.

V gene TRBV28 combines with J gene TRBJ1-6; D is perhaps TRBD1 (6 bases). V was trimmed by 2 bases and J by 10 bases, leaving 15 bases between them. CDR1 is MDHEN and CDR2 is SYDVKM in the germline V gene. CDR3 length equals 15 residues. The CDR3 nucleotides read TGTGCCAGCAGTTTAGAGCAGGGGACGAGATCACCCCTCCACTTT. Residues: CASSLEQGTRSPLHF.

The V call is TRBV19, the J call TRBJ2-1, with a tentative D call TRBD1 (6 bases). The CDR3 is made up of 16 amino acids. The V end was cut by 1 base, the J end by 6 bases, with 16 bases between. Germline V gene sequence: CDR1 LNHDA, CDR2 SQIVND (reference sequence). In nucleotides, the CDR3 is TGTGCCAGTAGTATAGTCCGGCAGGGGAGTGGCAATGAGCAGTTCTTC. It encodes CASSIVRQGSGNEQFF.

This sequence joins TRBV30 and TRBJ2-3, with 7 bases matching TRBD1. CDR1 and CDR2 (germline): GTSNPN, SVGIG (reference sequence). V gave up 0 bases and J gave up 0 bases; unmatched junction bases: 12. CDR3 length: 18 residues. CDR3 coding DNA: TGTGCCTGGAGTGTACTGGGGAGTTGGGGACAGAGCACAGATACGCAGTATTTT. As protein: CAWSVLGSWGQSTDTQYF.

V is TRBV5-4 and J is TRBJ2-2; the match to TRBD2 covers 7 bases. Germline trimming cut 4 bases from V and 2 bases from J; bases unmatched to any gene: 5. Germline CDR1 and CDR2: SGHNT and YYREEE (reference sequence). The CDR3 sequence is 15 residues long. CDR3 region: CASSQGGVNTGELFF. Written as DNA, the CDR3 is TGTGCCAGCAGCCAGGGAGGGGTCAACACCGGGGAGCTGTTTTTT. Using reference TRBV5-4 and TRBJ2-2 for the parts outside the CDR3, the full variable domain is ETGVTQSPTHLIKTRGQQVTLRCSSQSGHNTVSWYQQALGQGPQFIFQYYREEENGRGNFPPRFSGLQFPNYSSELNVNALELDDSALYLCASSQGGVNTGELFFGEGSRLTVL.

The chain is built from TRBV2 and TRBJ2-7; 10 bases are a match to TRBD1. Per germline, CDR1 SNHLY and CDR2 FYNNEI. This CDR3 region has 14 residues. V lost 6 bases to trimming and J lost 3 bases; unmatched junction nucleotides: 5. CDR3 amino acids: CASSRDRGVYEQYF. The CDR3 nucleotides are TGTGCCAGCAGCCGGGACAGGGGTGTCTACGAGCAGTACTTC.

This chain joins TRBV9 and TRBJ2-7; D possibly corresponds to TRBD1 (6 bases). Germline assignment: CDR1 SGDLS and CDR2 YYNGEE. V was shortened by 3 bases and J by 2 bases, with 15 bases between the two germline ends. The CDR3 extends over 15 amino acids. The CDR3 DNA is TGTGCCAGCAGCGCATACAGGGACCTCCCCTACGAGCAGTACTTC. Its translation is CASSAYRDLPYEQYF.

This clone was seen repeatedly, ten times or more. The chain links TRBV4-1 to TRBJ2-1; TRBD2 is a possible D gene (5 bases). Germline V gene data show CDR1 as MGHRA and CDR2 as YSYEKL. The CDR3 spans 16 residues. V was clipped by 0 bases and J by 3 bases, with 12 bases between them. The CDR3 region has the DNA TGCGCCAGCAGCCAAGATAGTACAGCGGTCTACAATGAGCAGTTCTTC. Translation: CASSQDSTAVYNEQFF.

The rearrangement uses TRBV6-5 and TRBJ1-1, with 9 positions matching TRBD1. This CDR3 spans 15 amino acids. With V trimmed by 8 bases and J by 5 bases, 12 bases remained unmatched. In germline, CDR1 is MNHEY, CDR2 SVGAGI. CDR3 sequence reads: CASGGTGLDRTEAFF. CDR3 coding DNA: TGTGCCAGCGGCGGGACAGGGCTGGATAGAACTGAAGCTTTCTTT.